Sequencing of this TCR beta chain was carried out in a study of T cell changes during pregnancy in multiple sclerosis. Assay used: immunoSEQ multiplex PCR; TCRdb lists only in-frame clones, some missing. The table records 70,000 to 95,000 clones, about 92% of them present only once. Trimming took off 6 bases at V and 5 bases at J, with 20 bases between the two ends. This CDR3 has 16 amino acids. Germline CDR1 SEHNR, CDR2 FQNEAQ (reference sequence). The specimen comprised peripheral blood, sampled in the second trimester of pregnancy. The receptor was isolated from a female donor with multiple sclerosis, enrolled in a pregnancy study. V usage is TRBV7-9 and J usage is TRBJ2-1, with D possibly being TRBD1 (7 bases). The CDR3 reads CASSLWGQGGHNEQFF. CDR3 DNA sequence: TGTGCCAGCAGTCTATGGGGCCAGGGGGGACACAATGAGCAGTTCTTC.